A selection of T cell receptor beta chains follows, all from one sample in a study of T cells in Graves' hyperthyroidism and ophthalmopathy. TCRdb reanalysed the multiplex PCR reads using MiXCR and keeps one entry per CDR3 protein. The sample records roughly 300,000 distinct CDR3 sequences, approximately 26% being singletons. Sequencing was done on a sample of blood. The receptor source for this set is a man aged 40-55 years with Graves' hyperthyroidism that later progressed to Graves' ophthalmopathy. Both conserved end residues are trimmed from each CDR3. Rows give clone size only sometimes, using once, few, many, or a class for an expanded clone.

size	V	J	CDR3
NA	TRBV7-2	TRBJ1-2	ASSLAGQNYGYT
many	TRBV19	TRBJ2-5	ASSTSGTETQY
many	TRBV5-1	TRBJ2-5	ASSSSGLAGSETQY
many	TRBV3-1	TRBJ1-5	ASGQGIDNQPQH
many	TRBV3-1	TRBJ2-5	ASSQGQFRTETQY
many	TRBV12-3/TRBV12-4	TRBJ2-7	ASSLSREYTPYEQY
many	TRBV24-1	TRBJ1-5	ATSDLRSAVGGNQPQH
NA	TRBV5-1	TRBJ1-3	ASSPDRGRVIY
many	TRBV18	TRBJ1-3	ASSTSGGTSSGNTIY
NA	TRBV7-2	TRBJ2-5	ASSHTGTSGGHTD
many	TRBV20-1	TRBJ2-7	SARRIGTRSNEQY
NA	TRBV28	TRBJ2-7	ASRPQSMAVTYEQY
many	TRBV28	TRBJ2-7	ASSSPSMTQQY
many	TRBV12-5	TRBJ1-5	ASGFQLGDQPQH
NA	TRBV11-2	TRBJ2-3	ASSFGGSDTDTQY
many	TRBV20-1	TRBJ1-2	SARVTGALDGYT
many	TRBV29-1	TRBJ2-7	SVAPGEGGLREQY
many	TRBV27	TRBJ1-5	ASRTVGQPQH
many	TRBV29-1	TRBJ1-2	SVESRVDGYT
many	TRBV27	TRBJ2-7	ASISSLYEQY
many	TRBV13	TRBJ2-7	ASSPMGLYEQY
few	TRBV11-1	TRBJ2-5	ASSLTSDPQETQY
NA	TRBV2	TRBJ2-5	ASSRTGSEGETQY
NA	TRBV28	TRBJ2-5	ASSSLLGGQETQY
few	TRBV6-1	TRBJ2-7	ASSLQTSFAY
large	TRBV12-3/TRBV12-4	TRBJ1-1	ASSRGGHINTEAF
NA	TRBV6-1	TRBJ1-2	ASSGAPVWVYGYT
NA	TRBV20-1	TRBJ1-2	SARDDRSVGYT
many	TRBV4-2	TRBJ2-7	ASSQDQRGPYEQY
many	TRBV6-5	TRBJ1-1	ASSYLGQRMNTEAF
NA	TRBV20-1	TRBJ1-2	SAPGTDDYGYT
many	TRBV5-1	TRBJ2-7	ASSPGTDFYEQY
many	TRBV10-2	TRBJ2-5	ASSEQWEQGTQY
many	TRBV6-2/TRBV6-3	TRBJ2-2	ASSYSKTSGTNTGELF
many	TRBV6-5	TRBJ1-5	ASSYYTGSNQPQH
many	TRBV5-5	TRBJ1-2	ASSTQTILPGYT
many	TRBV3-1	TRBJ1-1	ASSPTPLDVGSAF
many	TRBV18	TRBJ2-5	ASSPNRAVQETQY
many	TRBV20-1	TRBJ2-7	SARDKRTSYEQY
many	TRBV15	TRBJ2-4	ATSRGGGLAKNIQY
many	TRBV5-1	TRBJ1-2	ASSSDRVGVGYT
many	TRBV29-1	TRBJ2-5	SVPSPGTGGFETQY
many	TRBV24-1	TRBJ2-5	ATSDLRDVQETQY
many	TRBV6-1	TRBJ2-2	ASSGRTGRTGELF
many	TRBV29-1	TRBJ1-1	SVEFGLGASPSYGAAEAF
once	TRBV12-3/TRBV12-4	TRBJ2-2	ASSSGLAGGVNTGELF
many	TRBV5-1	TRBJ1-1	ASRRGQGGAEAF
many	TRBV29-1	TRBJ2-5	SVGVLQETQY